These 2 T cell receptor beta chains came from one sample sequenced in a study of tissue T cells after allogeneic stem cell transplantation. Profiling relied on immunoSEQ multiplex PCR, and the TCRdb table lists in-frame clones only, not all of them. The table includes about 22,000 clones, 72% detected once. The sequencing input was spleen. The receptors come from a female BALB/c mouse in good health. These mice share the MHC haplotype H2-d.

Comments on this clone: The gene symbols are mouse symbols. The read halts 1 residue ahead of the CDR3 end, with the missing end drawn from the germline J gene. The rearrangement links TRBV19 to TRBJ2-7; D is possibly TRBD2 (5 bases). Germline lookup yields CDR1 FNHDT and CDR2 SITEND (reference sequence). The CDR3 runs 14 residues. Trimming stripped 2 bases from V and 4 bases from J, with 13 bases between. The CDR3 loop is CASSMILGAYEQYF. CDR3 DNA (partial): TGTGCCAGCAGTATGATCCTGGGCGCGTATGAACAGTAC.

Comment on this clone: The genes and germline here are from mouse. The read finishes 1 residue shy of the CDR3 end, and the germline J gene is used to complete it. This rearrangement joins TRBV20 to TRBJ1-2; D not certain. CDR3 size: 13 residues. Germline V CDR1 and CDR2: GFQATS, STVNSAI. The V end was cut by 2 bases, the J end by 0 bases, with 7 bases between. The CDR3 bases that were read are TGTGGTGCTAGGCGGCAAACAAACTCCGACTACACC. Translating gives CGARRQTNSDYT. The CDR3, in full, reads CGARRQTNSDYTF.